A single sample gave rise to the 27 T cell receptor beta chains below, sequenced in a study of CD8+ T cells in alopecia areata (dated by TCRdb to 2017 to 2018). The time point label corresponds to: about 25 weeks on oral tofacitinib. What this sample's treatment or condition label stands for: oral pan-JAK inhibitor, 5-10 mg twice daily. Receptor amplification or capture employed the immunoSEQ multiplex PCR assay. For TCR sequencing, RNA was extracted from every sample and reverse transcribed into cDNA to serve as template. In its TCRdb copy, this immuneACCESS table keeps in-frame sequences only and misses some clones. Where compared with another copy, unresolved V genes explain less than half of these, and the others have no known cause. Counted in this sample were under 200,000 clones; 50% to 65% of them appeared once. The ten largest clones take up approximately 14% of the sample. Source: CD4+ T cells sorted from blood, taken at week 24, from a patient treated with tofacitinib. The receptors were gathered from a human donor with alopecia areata.

The chain carries TRBV6-5 and TRBJ2-7; a weak D match, TRBD1 (5 bases). Trimming cost V 8 bases and J 10 bases, with 27 bases left between them. The CDR3 is 15 amino acids. Germline values: CDR1 MNHEY, CDR2 SVGAGI. DNA of the CDR3: TGTGCCAGCCAAAGGGGTGCGCGACAGACGACCCTACAGTACTTC. This codes for CASQRGARQTTLQYF.

V and J are TRBV29-1 and TRBJ1-3; no firm D call. The CDR3 extends over 13 amino acids. The V and J ends lost 4 bases and 4 bases respectively, with 11 bases between them. Germline V gene data show CDR1 as SQVTM and CDR2 as ANQGSEA. This CDR3 reads CSVGSGGGNTIYF. The CDR3 nucleotides are TGCAGCGTTGGGTCCGGCGGGGGAAACACCATATATTTT.

The chain joins TRBV14 to TRBJ2-1, with D tentatively TRBD1 (5 bases). This CDR3 region has 16 residues. Germline assignment: CDR1 SGHDN and CDR2 FVKESK. V was cut by 0 bases and J by 3 bases, with 12 bases left in between. This CDR3 is CASSQDYRTNYNEQFF. DNA of the CDR3: TGTGCCAGCAGCCAAGATTACAGGACGAACTACAATGAGCAGTTCTTC. Based on the CDR3 plus reference TRBV14 and TRBJ2-1, the full variable domain is EAGVTQFPSHSVIEKGQTVTLRCDPISGHDNLYWYRRVMGKEIKFLLHFVKESKQDESGMPNNRFLAERTGGTYSTLKVQPAELEDSGVYFCASSQDYRTNYNEQFFGPGTRLTVL.

The genes are TRBV25-1 and TRBJ2-3; D call uncertain. CDR3 size: 14 residues. V dropped 2 bases and J dropped 6 bases, with 12 bases sitting between them. CDR1 MGHDK and CDR2 SYGVNS come from the germline V gene. CDR3 region: CASSEPGDIDTQYF. Written as DNA, the CDR3 is TGTGCCAGCAGTGAACCGGGCGATATTGATACGCAGTATTTT.

The chain couples TRBV5-6 to TRBJ2-1; TRBD1 matches at 8 bases. V dropped 4 bases and J dropped 5; count of bases not matched to a gene: 8. Germline V gene data show CDR1 as SGHDT and CDR2 as YYEEEE. The CDR3 runs to 15 residues. The CDR3 DNA follows: TGTGCCAGCAGCCCGGACAGGGAAGGAAACAATGAGCAGTTCTTC. Its translation: CASSPDREGNNEQFF.

This clone has just a few counts. This chain links TRBV4-2 with TRBJ1-2, with D possibly matching TRBD1 (5 bases). The V gene lost 0 bases and the J gene lost 5 bases, with 16 bases spanning the gap. CDR1 LGHNA and CDR2 YNFKEQ come from the germline V gene. The CDR3 has 16 amino acids. In DNA, the CDR3 is TGTGCCAGCAGCCAAGATTATGGTGGAGGGGTTTATGGCTACACCTTC. Its translation: CASSQDYGGGVYGYTF.

This clone came up a few times. V gene TRBV7-6 combines with J gene TRBJ2-2; 7 nucleotides agree with TRBD1. Germline-derived CDR1 and CDR2 are SGHVS and FNYEAQ. Trimming cost V 3 bases and J 13 bases; bases outside gene matches: 11. CDR3 size: 14 residues. The CDR3 DNA reads TGTGCCAGCAGCTTTCCGGGACAGCACCCCACGCTGTTTTTT. It specifies CASSFPGQHPTLFF.

This rearrangement joins TRBV30 to TRBJ2-7; D is possibly TRBD1 (6 bases). CDR3 size: 14 residues. With 2 bases removed from V and 1 base from J, the gap between germline ends came to 12 bases. In germline, CDR1 is GTSNPN, CDR2 SVGIG (reference sequence). The CDR3 here is CAWSYGQRSYEQYF. The CDR3 DNA sequence: TGTGCCTGGAGTTACGGACAGAGATCCTACGAGCAGTACTTC.

The gene calls are TRBV30 and TRBJ2-1; D is perhaps TRBD1 (6 bases). CDR1 and CDR2 from the germline V gene are GTSNPN and SVGIG (reference sequence). The CDR3 has 11 residues. V lost 7 bases and J 6 bases, leaving 10 bases between the germline ends. This CDR3 reads CAYTGFNEQFF. The CDR3, as DNA: TGTGCCTACACAGGGTTCAATGAGCAGTTCTTC.

J is TRBJ2-2 and V is TRBV7-3; 7 nucleotides align to TRBD1. The CDR3 extends over 17 amino acids. Germline CDR1 reads SGHTA; CDR2 reads FQGTGA. V was clipped by 5 bases and J by 6 bases; unmatched bases: 15. The CDR3 nucleotides read TGTGCCAGCAGCCAAAGCGTGGCAGGGGGAAAGGCCGGGGAGCTGTTTTTT. Its translation: CASSQSVAGGKAGELFF.

This clone was counted a single time. The chain combines TRBV6-6 with TRBJ1-1; unclear D gene. The germline V gene has CDR1 MNHNY and CDR2 SVGAGI (reference sequence). Trimming stripped 11 bases from V and 0 bases from J, with 10 bases between. The CDR3 loop spans 12 amino acids. CDR3 DNA sequence: TGTGCCGCTGGAAAAATGAACACTGAAGCTTTCTTT. Residues: CAAGKMNTEAFF.

The genes are TRBV9 and TRBJ2-3; TRBD2 matches 10 bases. Trimming took 0 bases from V and 5 from J; bases not matched to a gene: 6. The CDR3 runs 16 residues. Per germline, CDR1 SGDLS and CDR2 YYNGEE. As DNA, the CDR3 is TGTGCCAGCAGCGTAGCAGCGGGGGGGCTTGTAGATACGCAGTATTTT. This encodes CASSVAAGGLVDTQYF.

The rearrangement links TRBV5-1 to TRBJ2-5, with D hard to call. CDR1 and CDR2 from the germline V gene are SGHRS and YFSETQ. This CDR3 spans 13 amino acids. V was cut by 1 base and J by 4 bases, with 8 bases left in between. The CDR3 nucleotides are TGCGCCAGCAGCTTGTGGGGAACAGAGACCCAGTACTTC. This codes for CASSLWGTETQYF.

This clone was counted a single time. V is TRBV5-1 and J is TRBJ1-1; a possible D gene is TRBD1 (5 bases). Germline-derived CDR1 and CDR2 are SGHRS and YFSETQ. The CDR3 is made up of 15 amino acids. Trimming took 3 bases from V and 0 from J, leaving 12 bases between them. CDR3 sequence: CASSSGPIMNTEAFF. CDR3 nucleotide sequence: TGCGCCAGCAGCTCGGGACCGATCATGAACACTGAAGCTTTCTTT. Looking up the rest from reference TRBV5-1 and TRBJ1-1 gives the full variable domain: KAGVTQTPRYLIKTRGQQVTLSCSPISGHRSVSWYQQTPGQGLQFLFEYFSETQRNKGNFPGRFSGRQFSNSRSEMNVSTLELGDSALYLCASSSGPIMNTEAFFGQGTRLTVV.

Concerning this clone itself: One end of the junction does not line up with germline, which may come from a read error. The chain combines TRBV5-1 with TRBJ2-5; D gene unclear. Germline lookup yields CDR1 SGHRS and CDR2 YFSETQ. CDR3 length: 13 residues. The CDR3 protein is CASSFGLSETQYF. The CDR3 DNA reads TGCGCCAGCAGCTTCGGCCTAAGCGAGACCCAATACTTC.

J is TRBJ2-1 and V is TRBV6-5, with a weak D call TRBD1 (6 bases). V lost 5 bases, J lost 0 bases, and 11 bases lay in between. The germline V gene has CDR1 MNHEY and CDR2 SVGAGI. This CDR3 contains 15 residues. The CDR3 region is CASSLRGSSYNEQFF. In DNA form, the CDR3 reads TGTGCCAGCAGTCTCAGGGGAAGCTCCTACAATGAGCAGTTCTTC.

The rearrangement uses TRBV20-1 and TRBJ1-1; possibly TRBD1 for D (5 bases). Trimming pared 2 bases from V and 12 bases from J, leaving 13 bases between. Germline V lookup: CDR1 DFQATT, CDR2 SNEGSKA (reference sequence). This CDR3 is 11 amino acids long. CDR3 sequence reads: CSARFGGRTFF. The CDR3 DNA reads TGCAGTGCTAGATTCGGGGGACGAACTTTCTTT.

The rearrangement links TRBV9 to TRBJ1-2; D unclear. The CDR3 totals 14 residues. Looked up from germline, CDR1 is SGDLS and CDR2 is YYNGEE. The V and J ends lost 3 bases and 5 bases respectively, with 14 bases between them. This chain's CDR3 is CASSANEGKYGYTF. In DNA, the CDR3 is TGTGCCAGCAGCGCTAATGAGGGAAAATATGGCTACACCTTC.

The CDR3 protein is CATSREQGSFGGYTF. In DNA, the CDR3 is TGTGCCACCAGCAGAGAACAGGGGTCCTTTGGTGGCTACACCTTC. The chain is built from TRBV15 and TRBJ1-2; 7 nucleotides align to TRBD1. J was trimmed by 7 bases and V by 0 bases; bases with no gene match: 8. This CDR3 is 15 amino acids long. The germline V gene has CDR1 LNHNV and CDR2 YYDKDF (reference sequence).

V gene TRBV7-2 combines with J gene TRBJ1-5; D is ambiguous. CDR3 size: 15 residues. V was clipped by 3 bases and J by 2 bases, with 11 bases between them. Looked up from germline, CDR1 is SGHTA and CDR2 is FQGNSA. For the CDR3, the DNA is TGTGCCAGCAGCTTTGTGGACGGAGGCAATCAGCCCCAGCATTTT. It specifies CASSFVDGGNQPQHF.

The gene calls are TRBV6-5 and TRBJ2-7; weak D call: TRBD2 (6 bases). Germline V gene data show CDR1 as MNHEY and CDR2 as SVGAGI. The CDR3 has 11 amino acids. With 4 bases removed from V and 6 bases from J, the gap between germline ends came to 7 bases. In nucleotides, the CDR3 is TGTGCCAGCAGTTCGGGGGTCGAGCAGTACTTC. Protein: CASSSGVEQYF.

This clone was recorded only once. The chain employs TRBV29-1 and TRBJ1-4; no firm D call. Germline CDR1 is SQVTM and CDR2 is ANQGSEA. The CDR3 totals 12 residues. The V end was cut by 8 bases, the J end by 10 bases, with 17 bases between. The CDR3 sequence: CSPPLRVAKLFF. The CDR3 DNA is TGCAGCCCCCCTCTAAGGGTTGCAAAACTGTTTTTT.

The chain employs TRBV6-5 and TRBJ1-2; D not certain. The CDR3 is 13 amino acids. Germline lookup yields CDR1 MNHEY and CDR2 SVGAGI. With 6 bases removed from V and 2 bases from J, the gap between germline ends came to 10 bases. For the CDR3, the DNA is TGTGCCAGCAGCCAGACCTACAACTATGGCTACACCTTC. This encodes CASSQTYNYGYTF.

The chain has TRBV10-3 and TRBJ2-5; no firm D call. CDR1 ENHRY and CDR2 SYGVKD come from the germline V gene. The V end was cut by 4 bases, the J end by 1 base, with 7 bases between. CDR3 length: 13 residues. The CDR3 DNA is TGTGCCATCAGTGTATATGTCCAAGAGACCCAGTACTTC. This translates into CAISVYVQETQYF.

This sequence joins TRBV4-2 and TRBJ1-2, with a possible D match to TRBD1 (5 bases). The CDR3 extends over 17 amino acids. Germline V gene lookup returns CDR1 LGHNA and CDR2 YNFKEQ. Trimming removed 0 bases from V and 5 bases from J, with 19 bases in between. CDR3 sequence reads: CASSQDPTGPVEYGYTF. CDR3 in DNA: TGTGCCAGCAGCCAAGATCCAACAGGCCCCGTCGAGTATGGCTACACCTTC.

This clone was seen only a few times. The chain recombines TRBV12-5 with TRBJ1-1, with a weak D call TRBD1 (5 bases). Germline V lookup: CDR1 LGHNT, CDR2 FRNRAP. The germline V and J ends were trimmed by 4 bases and 1 base, with 13 bases remaining between them. CDR3 size: 15 residues. This CDR3 reads CASGSYKGTNTEAFF. DNA for the CDR3: TGTGCTAGTGGTTCTTATAAAGGGACGAACACTGAAGCTTTCTTT.

The chain couples TRBV7-8 to TRBJ1-5; D uncertain. With 1 base removed from V and 5 bases from J, the gap between germline ends came to 6 bases. The CDR3 covers 13 residues. CDR1 is SGHVS and CDR2 is FQNEAQ in the germline V gene. CDR3 coding DNA: TGTGCCAGCAGCTTAGTTTCCGATCAGCCCCAGCATTTT. The encoded protein is CASSLVSDQPQHF.